The text below deals with one TCR beta chain. Its antigen is not yet known. No per-base quality is available; no much larger clone lies one base away. This entry belongs to a study of CD8+CD57+ T cells in acquired aplastic anemia (dated by TCRdb to 2017 to 2018). About the study as a whole: A mean of approximately 2.9 ug of DNA, ranging from roughly 0.18 to 30 ug, was extracted from sorted CD4+ and CD8+ cells. A CD8+CD57+ expansion meant a frequency higher than the mean frequency seen in healthy subjects.

The germline V gene (reference sequence) yields DFQATT for CDR1 and SNEGSKA for CDR2. V and J are truncated by 3 bases and 2 bases respectively, leaving an intervening sequence of 14 bases. The CDR3 contains 15 residues, cysteine and phenylalanine counted. Just CDR3 DNA is preserved here, 45 bases in frame from base 1. The study at large found these results: Patients and healthy controls showed no significant difference in CD8+ Simpson's diversity (P=0.060). Roughly 31 CD8+ CDR3 sequences were shared between patients and controls but appeared highly expressed in patients and within their immunodominant clones.

Profiling of TCR beta VDJ combinations and CDR3 sequences used genomic DNA as the template. An Illumina HiSeq 2000 was used for TCR repertoire sequencing. The original pipeline was this. Repertoires were assessed using TRBV/TRBJ rearrangement plots, CDR3 size and DJ length profiles, and Simpson's diversity index. The immunodominant clone was defined as the most abundant DNA sequence in deep sequencing data. CDR3 amino acid sequences were checked for sharing between subjects and were compared against published repertoires and the VDJdb database. Using fastp at Q25 and MiXCR, TCRdb reprocessed the public reads and kept productive beta chains. All rows with the same CDR3 protein become a single entry with the most common DNA and genes. TCRdb's processing, not the authors', yielded these V and J calls. For this sample the table gives 150,000 to 200,000 distinct CDR3 sequences, of which under 55% were detected only once. The ten largest make up roughly 2.8% of the sample.

Expansion of CD8+CD57+ cells had been shown by flow cytometry in the patients chosen for sequencing. Every patient had a diagnosis of severe acquired aplastic anemia based on International Study of Aplastic Anemia and Agranulocytosis and Camitta criteria. At the time blood was sampled, none of the patients had received any therapy. The study deep-sequenced TCR repertoires of sorted CD4+ and CD8+ blood T cells from severe aplastic anemia patients and healthy subjects. Patients were enrolled under clinicaltrials.gov protocols 00001620, 01623167, 00001397, 00071045, 00081523 and 00961064 in the USA. Ficoll-Paque density gradient centrifugation was used to isolate peripheral blood mononuclear cells. Before DNA extraction, CD4+ and CD8+ T cells were sorted with FACS or magnetic beads.

The receptor was derived from a human donor with aplastic anemia. Input material: sorted CD4+, CD8+, or CD8+CD57+ T cells (not recorded which) from PBMCs. Rearrangement joined TRBV20-1 to TRBJ1-5; the D gene cannot be named for sure. CDR3 protein: CSASSVRYGNQPQHF. The DNA sequence is given as TGCAGTGCTAGTTCGGTCAGGTACGGCAATCAGCCCCAGCATTTT.